This T cell receptor beta chain was sequenced in a study of PD-L1 blockade in urothelial cancer. Study as a whole: At some point between 2014 and 2016 therapy began: atezolizumab 1,200 mg intravenously every 3 weeks. Patients had received 0 to 3 prior chemotherapy regimens. Treatment start was followed by blood analysis at 3 weeks (second dose) and again at 6 weeks.

The repertoire was sequenced with immunoSEQ multiplex PCR; TCRdb's copy has only in-frame clones and lacks some. This table has around 62,000 clones, roughly 86% appearing once. V was pared by 8 bases and J by 0 bases, with 14 bases between. The CDR3 has 14 amino acids. CDR1 is LNHDA, CDR2 SQIVND, per germline (reference sequence). This sample's time point: peripheral blood 6 weeks after treatment start. The clonotype comes from a man aged 60-69 years with urothelial cancer. This chain joins TRBV19 and TRBJ2-7; a possible D gene is TRBD2 (6 bases). The input for sequencing was PBMCs, taken around atezolizumab (anti-PD-L1) treatment. The CDR3 loop reads CASSKRARSYEQYF. The CDR3 nucleotides read TGTGCCAGTTCCAAGCGGGCACGCTCCTACGAGCAGTACTTC. Based on the CDR3 plus reference TRBV19 and TRBJ2-7, the full variable domain is DGGITQSPKYLFRKEGQNVTLSCEQNLNHDAMYWYRQDPGQGLRLIYYSQIVNDFQKGDIAEGYSVSREKKESFPLTVTSAQKNPTAFYLCASSKRARSYEQYFGPGTRLTVT.